This T cell receptor (beta chain) was found in a study of regulatory T cells in long-lasting Graves disease (dated by TCRdb to the early 2020s). Context from the whole study: In the newly diagnosed Graves' disease group, patients had been taking antithyroid drugs for less than 3 months. Persistent Graves' disease patients were compared with newly diagnosed Graves' disease patients by peripheral blood TCR sequencing and RNA sequencing. The study was registered as a clinical trial and conducted in China. A total of about 33 samples underwent TCR sequencing: some 13 from persistent and some 20 from newly diagnosed Graves' disease patients.

Sample time point, as interpreted from the label and publication: newly diagnosed GD, antithyroid drugs for less than 3 months. For both TCR sequencing and RNA sequencing, RNA was extracted from PBMCs in TRIzol. The diagnosis of Graves' disease followed American Thyroid Association guidelines. The patients came from an endocrinology department in Xi'an, China. From each patient, about 9.7 milliliters of peripheral blood was collected into an EDTA anticoagulant tube. Ficoll Paque Plus density gradient separation was used to isolate PBMCs, and no additional T cell sorting was done. RNA quality was checked with an Agilent 2100 Bioanalyzer and agarose gel, and concentration with a NanoDrop 2000. Many counts were recorded for this clonotype. Its antigen remains unidentified. The record has no base qualities; no much larger clone is one base away. The CDR3, cysteine through phenylalanine, is 16 amino acids long. This entry keeps only the CDR3 DNA: 48 bases, framed from base 1. Reading the germline V gene gives CDR1 SGHRS and CDR2 YFSETQ. Deletion took 3 bases off V and 0 bases off J, with a span of 13 bases between the germline ends.

Receptor amplification or capture employed multiplex PCR. The instrument was an Illumina HiSeq 4000. TCR beta libraries were built with iRepertoire HTBI primers and Arm-PCR amplification of CDR3 regions. Gel purification was performed on PCR products prior to sequencing. The original pipeline was this. Gene usage analysis of CDR3 amino acid clonotypes relied on the 60 or so TRBV and 15 or so TRBJ segments identified across samples. COPE and FqMerger were used to merge filtered high-quality paired reads into contigs. BLAST was used to align contigs to IMGT TRBV, TRBD and TRBJ reference genes, with CDR3 defined following IMGT. Clonotypes above 0.1% frequency were classified as highly expanded clones. Shannon entropy was used to measure repertoire diversity, and the Gini coefficient was used to measure V-J evenness. A clonotype was considered public if more than one individual shared it. Using fastp trimming at Q25 and MiXCR clonotype assembly, TCRdb reanalyzed the public sequencing data and kept in-frame beta chains. Merged by CDR3 protein, the rows form single entries marked with the most common genes and DNA. None of the V and J calls come from the authors' own analysis; TCRdb made them. The sample table records 550,000 to 650,000 distinct CDR3 sequences; roughly 16% of these occur just once. The leading ten clones occupy 9.5% to 15% of the sample.

Overall study results and their limits: A larger number of public clonotypes was shared among persistent patients (approximately 2,500) than among newly diagnosed patients (roughly 970). The study examined only peripheral blood because the primary lesion, thyroid tissue, could not be accessed. Sequencing and analysis were restricted to the TCR beta chain. Preferential use of TRBV28, TRBJ1-2 and TRBJ2-5 was observed in persistent disease, whereas TRBV20-1 and TRBJ2-1 were favored in newly diagnosed disease. The authors acknowledged the small sample size as a limitation that may reduce accuracy. Compared with newly diagnosed patients, patients with persistent Graves' disease had lower TCR Shannon entropy and fewer highly expanded clones, which suggests clonal expansion.

This sample also appeared in a second study, on T cells in Graves' hyperthyroidism and ophthalmopathy. Per the second study: Stable Graves' hyperthyroidism was defined as the absence of progression to ophthalmopathy over 18 months of follow-up. Hyperthyroidism patients were newly diagnosed, with disease duration under 2 months, and aged 18 to 65 years. Patients with uncontrolled infections, other autoimmune diseases, pregnancy or lactation were excluded. Diagnoses were established on the basis of clinical symptoms, serum thyroxine and TRAb, thyroid ultrasound, and orbital computed tomography. A first-round RT-PCR of the TCR CDR3 used the HTBI primer set with the Qiagen OneStep RT-PCR kit. Most expanded thyroid clonotypes (frequency above 0.001) were also detected in blood, a finding suggesting that blood repertoires may reflect thyroid immune responses. A model built on a 13 V-J signature distinguished ophthalmopathy from stable hyperthyroidism, reaching approximately 89% sensitivity and about 81% specificity in cross-validation and 80%/75% in testing. In validation, the model predicted progression to ophthalmopathy with just under 71% sensitivity and about 72% specificity, a median of approximately 6.7 months before onset. To identify TCR V-J signatures that set the groups apart, the researchers used a discovery cohort of about a hundred patients, made up of around 42 with Graves' ophthalmopathy and 55 to 65 with stable Graves' hyperthyroidism. An independent validation cohort of 18 to 20 hyperthyroidism patients and 17 patients who later progressed to ophthalmopathy tested prospective prediction of ophthalmopathy. The 100 or so discovery patients were randomly split 7:3 into training and test sets. The study also compared thyroid tissue and blood T-cell repertoires from more than five Graves' hyperthyroidism patients. Following sampling, methimazole starting at 30 mg daily was given to hyperthyroidism patients, and high-dose intravenous methylprednisolone was given to ophthalmopathy patients. The libraries were constructed in a second round of multiplex PCR and then size-selected and purified. Sequencing of the libraries was done on an Illumina HiSeq2000 using paired-end 100 bp reads. SOAPnuke was used to process the raw data, removing reads that contained adapters or uncalled bases, had a mean Phred below 15, or lacked an exact match to the constant primer or identifier. COPE v1.2.5 was used to merge the high-quality paired reads, and each unique nucleotide sequence was defined as a clonotype. MiTCR v1.1 was used to align clonotypes to the IMGT TRBV, TRBD and TRBJ reference segments. Analysis was restricted to V-J combinations with a frequency above 0.0001, which covered roughly 99% of repertoires. The TCS score was defined as F50 (clonal expansion) divided by E x V (chaos), with BLOSUM62-based TCRdist calculated between CDR3 peptides within each V-J. Welch's t-statistics and random forest reduced roughly 530 V-J features to roughly 13, which were used in a naive Bayes classifier (R e1071). No statistical method was used to set the sample size in advance, and investigators knew the group allocation. The paper reports TCR Vbeta CDR3 sequencing of over 120 peripheral blood samples: 43 ophthalmopathy, 75 to 80 hyperthyroidism and around 17 progressor patients.

The clonotype was recovered from a man between 18 and 35 years old with Graves disease. Donor details come from another sample of the same person, matched by shared clones. The source material was peripheral blood mononuclear cells (PBMCs), sampled at new diagnosis, from a patient treated with antithyroid drugs. This receptor chain uses TRBV5-1 and TRBJ2-4; perhaps TRBD2 is the D gene, with 6 bases matching. The DNA reads TGCGCCAGCAGCTCCGGGACGGGGGTAGCCAAAAACATTCAGTACTTC. It encodes CASSSGTGVAKNIQYF.